This T cell receptor beta chain was sequenced for a study of T cell responses to AZD1222 COVID-19 vaccine. Study as a whole: Doses given second, at about 4 or about 12 weeks, were pooled. General study points: CD4 TCRs associated with vaccination spanned spike, dominating at 160-218 and 743-854. Receipt of two AZD1222 doses was followed by a rise in Spike-specific TCR breadth and depth.

Data came from immunoSEQ multiplex PCR; TCRdb stores just in-frame clones and leaves some out. The sample shows about 85,000 clones, just over 85% of them seen only once. In the case of this clone: Its antigen is still unknown.

Trimming took 6 bases from V and 6 from J, leaving 14 bases between them. There are 14 residues in the CDR3. Germline assignment: CDR1 SGHNT and CDR2 YENEEA. This chain connects TRBV11-3 to TRBJ2-2, with D hard to call. The receptor comes from an adult in good health. The sample consisted of peripheral blood, taken on day 0 of AZD1222 vaccination. CDR3 in DNA: TGTGCCAGCAGATTCCGCCGGAGTTCCGGGGAGCTGTTTTTT. This gives the protein CASRFRRSSGELFF.